This TCR beta chain emerged from a study of blood T cell repertoires in COVID-19. The CDR3 runs to 15 residues. Trimming left V 6 bases short and J 1 base short, with 15 bases between. CDR1 and CDR2 from the germline V gene are LNHDA and SQIVND (reference sequence). Measured with immunoSEQ multiplex PCR; TCRdb has only the in-frame clones, and not every one. The sample shows around 90,000 clones, approximately 90% of them seen only once. The chain employs TRBV19 and TRBJ1-1; D is uncertain. This sequence was found in a male donor with acute or convalescent COVID-19. The source material was peripheral blood. DNA for the CDR3: TGTGCCAGTAGCCCCTGGGTCGAGGCGAACACTGAAGCTTTCTTT. This translates into CASSPWVEANTEAFF.